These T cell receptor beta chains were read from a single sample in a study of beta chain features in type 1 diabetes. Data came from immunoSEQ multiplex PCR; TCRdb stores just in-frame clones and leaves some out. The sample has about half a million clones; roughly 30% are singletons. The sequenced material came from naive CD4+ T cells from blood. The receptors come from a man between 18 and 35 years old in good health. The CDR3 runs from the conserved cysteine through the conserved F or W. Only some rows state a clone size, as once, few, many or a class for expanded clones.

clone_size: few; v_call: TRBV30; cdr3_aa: CAWTGGDEQYF
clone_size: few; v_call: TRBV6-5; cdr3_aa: CASSYERTDYYEQYF
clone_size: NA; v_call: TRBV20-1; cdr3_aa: CSATSGDTQYF
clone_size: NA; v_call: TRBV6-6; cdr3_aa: CASSSLVEQYF
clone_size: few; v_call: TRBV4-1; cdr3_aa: CASSQIGLHTQYF
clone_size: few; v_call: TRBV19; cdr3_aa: CASIGTPYSGANVLTF
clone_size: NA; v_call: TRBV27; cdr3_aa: CASRNSGGPEKLFF
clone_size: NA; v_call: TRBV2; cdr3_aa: CASSALVWTSTDTQYF
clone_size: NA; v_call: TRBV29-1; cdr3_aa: CSVEDSGMRTEAFF
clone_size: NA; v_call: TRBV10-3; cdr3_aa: CAISEPGVAGANVLTF
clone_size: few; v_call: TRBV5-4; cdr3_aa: CASSLLGTYNEQFF
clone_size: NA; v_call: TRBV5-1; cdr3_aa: CASSGLGQGLTDTQYF
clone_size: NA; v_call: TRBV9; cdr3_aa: CASSFSGQGTDTQYF
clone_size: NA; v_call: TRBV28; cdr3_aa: CASESRNTGELFF
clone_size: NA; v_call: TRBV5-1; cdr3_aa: CASSLVETQYF
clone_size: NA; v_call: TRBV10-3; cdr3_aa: CAISGQAGDVYNEQFF
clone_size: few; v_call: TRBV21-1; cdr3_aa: CASSKGLAVNSYEQYF
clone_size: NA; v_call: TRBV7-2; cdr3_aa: CASSLDPAGGLETQYF
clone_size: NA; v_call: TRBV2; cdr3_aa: CASSGFLGNEQFF
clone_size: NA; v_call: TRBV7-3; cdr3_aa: CASSPTLGLTNTEAFF
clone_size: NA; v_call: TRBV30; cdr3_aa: CAWKAGGPTGELFF
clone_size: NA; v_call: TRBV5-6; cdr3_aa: CASSLYLGTSSYEQYF
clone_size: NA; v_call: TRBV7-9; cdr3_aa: CASSPRTGGGLNEKLFF
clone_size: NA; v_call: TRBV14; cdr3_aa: CASSQATSYNEQFF
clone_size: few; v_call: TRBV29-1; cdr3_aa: CSYYRDRQETQYF
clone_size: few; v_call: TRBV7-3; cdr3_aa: CASSFTVNTEAFF
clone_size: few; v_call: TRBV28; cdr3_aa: CASSLLTSGAQFF
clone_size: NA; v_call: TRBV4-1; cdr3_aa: CASSPVQGGYEQYF
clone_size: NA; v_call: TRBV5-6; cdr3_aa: CASSLGLAEYEQYF
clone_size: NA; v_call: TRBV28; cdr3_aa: CASSLGGMEETQYF
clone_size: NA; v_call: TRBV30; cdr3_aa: CAWRANYGYTF
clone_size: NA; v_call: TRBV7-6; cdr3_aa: CASSLGSTADTQYF
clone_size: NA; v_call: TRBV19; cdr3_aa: CASKLAGYYNEQFF
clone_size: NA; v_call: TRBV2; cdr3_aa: CASSVYNQPQHF
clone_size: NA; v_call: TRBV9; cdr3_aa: CASSAGTSGSRNVETQYF
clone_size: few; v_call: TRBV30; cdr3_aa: CAWSVLGASGYTF
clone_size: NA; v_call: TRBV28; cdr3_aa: CASSFYPAGLFF
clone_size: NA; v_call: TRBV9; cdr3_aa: CASSVGGNTQYF
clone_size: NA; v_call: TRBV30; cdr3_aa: CAWRQAGGTEAFF
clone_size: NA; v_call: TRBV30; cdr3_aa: CAWRSDTGTEAFF
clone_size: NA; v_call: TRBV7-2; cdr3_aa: CASSLVSFNYGYTF
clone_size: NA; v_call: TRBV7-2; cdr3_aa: CASSSPGLAGKTQYF
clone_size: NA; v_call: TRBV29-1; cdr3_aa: CSARDRPYEQYF
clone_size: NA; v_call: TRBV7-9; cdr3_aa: CASSSLWSYNEQFF
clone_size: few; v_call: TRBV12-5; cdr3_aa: CASGFDSNQPQHF
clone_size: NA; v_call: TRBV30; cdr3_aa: CAWSSLIGRDEQYF
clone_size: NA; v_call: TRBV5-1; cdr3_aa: CASSLRLAATTDTQYF
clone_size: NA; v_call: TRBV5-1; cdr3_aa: CASSLAGGSGETQYF
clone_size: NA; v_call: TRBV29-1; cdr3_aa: CSAIQGTLYNEQFF
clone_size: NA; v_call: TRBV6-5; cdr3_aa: CASRRSGSQHEQYF
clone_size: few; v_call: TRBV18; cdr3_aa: CASSVAGASYNEQFF
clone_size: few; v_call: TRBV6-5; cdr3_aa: CASSWGATYEQYF
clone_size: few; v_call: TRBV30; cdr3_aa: CAWNNRRMANEKLFF
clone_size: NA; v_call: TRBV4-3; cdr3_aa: CASSQDPGTLYGYTF